This TCR beta chain was profiled in a study of T cells in Graves' hyperthyroidism and ophthalmopathy. Findings and caveats of the study: A model of 13 V-J features distinguished ophthalmopathy from stable hyperthyroidism.

There are many counts of this clonotype. What it binds is not known. Amplified TCR beta CDR3 regions came from RNA transcripts. Primed by the HTBI set, a first-round RT-PCR was run on the TCR CDR3. In TCRdb, the multiplex PCR reads were re-called with MiXCR into one record per CDR3 protein. The sample has about 200,000 distinct CDR3 sequences, about a sixth seen once; the top ten hold roughly 49%. The germline CDR1 and CDR2 sequences are MDHEN and SYDVKM. V dropped 4 bases and J dropped 0 bases, with 12 bases sitting between them. The CDR3 runs to 15 residues. The rearrangement joins TRBV28 to TRBJ1-1; a weak D match, TRBD1 (6 bases). The sequenced sample consisted of blood. The receptor was derived from a woman between 45 and 60 years old with Graves' hyperthyroidism. The CDR3 sequence: CASSYRVPMNTEAFF. The DNA of the CDR3 is TGTGCCAGCAGTTACAGGGTCCCCATGAACACTGAAGCTTTCTTT.